This TCR beta chain is drawn from a study of T-cell reconstitution after alpha-beta-depleted transplantation in children. V shed 5 bases, J shed 1 base, and the junction held 6 bases outside the gene matches. Germline CDR1 is SGHVS and CDR2 is FQNEAQ. This CDR3 is built from 15 residues. This clonotype was counted many times. As it was prepared, the TCRbeta library received unique molecular identifiers. TCRdb re-called the PCR reads with MiXCR, one entry per CDR3 protein. The data show about 610,000 distinct CDR3 sequences, over 9.5% seen once. V is TRBV7-8 and J is TRBJ1-1; TRBD1 aligns across 8 bases. The material was PBMCs from the stem cell graft donor, obtained from the stem cell graft. The TCR comes from a human donor who donated a stem cell graft to a child with acute myeloid leukemia. The CDR3 bases are TGTGCCAGCAGCGGGAAGACAGGGGCGAACACTGAAGCTTTCTTT. It is translated as CASSGKTGANTEAFF.